These T cell receptor beta chains were read from a single sample in a study of CD8 T cells in ankylosing spondylitis. Via MiXCR, TCRdb re-called the 5' RACE reads, giving one row per CDR3 protein. The table shows about 540,000 distinct CDR3 sequences, with 9.5% to 15% occurring only once. The sequenced sample was blood, either unsorted or a sorted T cell fraction (not recorded which). These receptors all come from a male donor with ankylosing spondylitis. Each CDR3 is given with its conserved first and last residue. A D gene is named only where the DNA matches it firmly. Some rows have no size entry. The others give once, few or many, or a class for an expanded clone.

d_gene	v_gene	abundance	j_gene	CDR3aa	CDR3nt
TRBD1	TRBV3-1	-	TRBJ1-3	CASSDRGVGNTIYF	TGTGCCAGCAGCGACAGGGGAGTTGGAAACACCATATATTTT
TRBD2	TRBV19	-	TRBJ2-1	CASSRGTSFNNEQFF	TGTGCCAGTAGTCGGGGGACTAGCTTTAACAATGAGCAGTTCTTC
-	TRBV7-2	many	TRBJ2-2	CASSLSGQTGELFF	TGTGCCAGCAGCTTAAGCGGCCAAACCGGGGAGCTGTTTTTT
-	TRBV5-5	few	TRBJ1-5	CASSSNRDQPQHF	TGTGCCAGCAGCTCGAACAGGGATCAGCCCCAGCATTTT
TRBD1	TRBV29-1	few	TRBJ2-2	CSAGTGFNTGELFF	TGCAGCGCAGGGACAGGGTTTAACACCGGGGAGCTGTTTTTT
TRBD1	TRBV7-2	few	TRBJ2-2	CASSSTLRGLNTGELFF	TGTGCCAGCAGCTCAACCCTTAGGGGGCTGAACACCGGGGAGCTGTTTTTT
-	TRBV25-1	many	TRBJ2-5	CASSEGAMETQYF	TGTGCCAGCAGTGAAGGGGCCATGGAGACCCAGTACTTC
-	TRBV4-2	-	TRBJ1-1	CASSPRAEVSGTEAFF	TGTGCCAGCAGCCCCAGGGCAGAGGTAAGCGGCACTGAAGCTTTCTTT
TRBD1	TRBV12-3/TRBV12-4	many	TRBJ1-4	CASSEQGLVNEKLFF	TGTGCCAGCAGTGAACAGGGGCTAGTGAATGAAAAACTGTTTTTT
TRBD1	TRBV18	-	TRBJ1-1	CASSPGQYGTEAFF	TGTGCCAGCTCACCGGGACAGTACGGCACTGAAGCTTTCTTT
TRBD1	TRBV10-3	few	TRBJ1-2	CAIRPGTGVGYTF	TGTGCCATCAGACCCGGGACAGGGGTTGGCTACACCTTC
-	TRBV2	-	TRBJ1-5	CASSLRVGGYNQPQHF	TGTGCCAGCAGCCTACGGGTGGGGGGCTACAATCAGCCCCAGCATTTT
-	TRBV20-1	many	TRBJ2-5	CSARGGFGIQETQYF	TGCAGTGCTAGAGGGGGGTTTGGCATACAAGAGACCCAGTACTTC
-	TRBV6-1	few	TRBJ2-3	CAARLSQGTDTQYF	TGTGCGGCTCGGCTGTCACAGGGCACAGATACGCAGTATTTT
TRBD2	TRBV28	-	TRBJ2-3	CASSLWATSGRLTDTQYF	TGTGCCAGCAGTTTATGGGCAACTAGCGGGAGGTTGACAGATACGCAGTATTTT
-	TRBV7-2	many	TRBJ2-2	CASSLGLGLARTGELFF	TGTGCCAGCAGCTTAGGATTGGGTCTAGCGCGGACCGGGGAGCTGTTTTTT
TRBD2	TRBV15	-	TRBJ2-4	CATSRGEGRHIQYF	TGTGCCACCAGCAGAGGGGAGGGAAGGCACATTCAGTACTTC
TRBD2	TRBV11-2	-	TRBJ2-7	CASSFMSSGRAYEQYF	TGTGCCAGCAGCTTCATGAGTAGCGGGAGGGCCTACGAGCAGTACTTC
-	TRBV20-1	-	TRBJ2-3	CSAMRGHTDTQYF	TGCAGTGCTATGCGGGGACACACAGATACGCAGTATTTT
-	TRBV12-3/TRBV12-4	few	TRBJ2-1	CASSLLPSGLIGNEQFF	TGTGCCAGCAGTTTGCTTCCTTCGGGACTCATAGGCAATGAGCAGTTCTTC
-	TRBV2	-	TRBJ1-5	CASTRRSNQPQHF	TGTGCCAGCACGCGGCGAAGCAATCAGCCCCAGCATTTT
-	TRBV20-1	few	TRBJ1-5	CSAIRDSSNQPQHF	TGCAGTGCTATCAGGGATAGCAGCAATCAGCCCCAGCATTTT
TRBD1	TRBV27	-	TRBJ1-1	CASSWDSQNTEAFF	TGTGCCAGCAGTTGGGACAGTCAGAACACTGAAGCTTTCTTT
-	TRBV5-1	-	TRBJ2-3	CASSLESDLDTQYF	TGCGCCAGCAGCTTGGAGTCAGATCTAGATACGCAGTATTTT
-	TRBV11-2	few	TRBJ1-4	CASSLLTERGATNEKLFF	TGTGCCAGCAGCTTATTAACTGAAAGGGGCGCAACTAATGAAAAACTGTTTTTT
-	TRBV7-9	few	TRBJ2-1	CASSFKRGSAYNEQFF	TGTGCCAGCAGCTTCAAGAGAGGTTCCGCCTACAATGAGCAGTTCTTC